The 8 T cell receptor beta chains in this list originate from one sample, sequenced in a study of shared clonotypes between healthy human individuals. The repertoire was sequenced with immunoSEQ multiplex PCR; TCRdb's copy has only in-frame clones and lacks some. The table includes hundreds of thousands of clones, roughly 72% detected once. Sequencing used PBMCs. Receptors originate from a woman in her forties in good health. Some clones in this sample may be carry-over from other donors' samples.

The sample holds a few counts of this clone. This chain uses TRBV7-6 with TRBJ2-3, with TRBD2 as a possible D gene (6 bases). CDR3 length: 14 residues. Germline CDR1 is SGHVS and CDR2 is FNYEAQ. Trimming pared 5 bases from V and 1 base from J, leaving 10 bases between. Here the CDR3 reads CASSRRAGTDTQYF. The CDR3 DNA follows: TGTGCCAGCAGCAGGAGGGCCGGCACAGATACGCAGTATTTT.

This rearrangement joins TRBV25-1 to TRBJ2-4; 8 bases map to TRBD2. The V gene end was trimmed by 4 bases and the J gene end by 5 bases; junction bases not matched to a gene: 4. Germline values: CDR1 MGHDK, CDR2 SYGVNS. CDR3 length equals 14 residues. This CDR3 reads CASSVTGGENIQYF. CDR3 nucleotides: TGTGCCAGCAGTGTTACGGGGGGGGAAAACATTCAGTACTTC. Full variable domain (missing parts from reference TRBV25-1 and TRBJ2-4): EADIYQTPRYLVIGTGKKITLECSQTMGHDKMYWYQQDPGMELHLIHYSYGVNSTEKGDLSSESTVSRIRTEHFPLTLESARPSHTSQYLCASSVTGGENIQYFGAGTRLSVL.

V usage is TRBV5-1 and J usage is TRBJ2-3, with a possible D match to TRBD2 (6 bases). Looked up from germline, CDR1 is SGHRS and CDR2 is YFSETQ. The CDR3 covers 14 residues. Trimming left V 2 bases short and J 1 base short, with 8 bases between. CDR3 DNA sequence: TGCGCCAGCAGCTTTTCTAGCGGCACAGATACGCAGTATTTT. Residues: CASSFSSGTDTQYF.

The chain combines TRBV10-1 with TRBJ1-4; D possibly corresponds to TRBD1 (6 bases). Germline CDR1 is WNHNN and CDR2 is SYGVQD (reference sequence). The CDR3 length is 18 residues. Trimming left V 0 bases short and J 0 bases short, with 14 bases between. In DNA, the CDR3 is TGCGCCAGCAGTGAGTCAGGAGGGGGAGATGCAACTAATGAAAAACTGTTTTTT. Protein sequence: CASSESGGGDATNEKLFF.

This clone has more than one count but fewer than ten. J is TRBJ1-2 and V is TRBV28; unclear D gene. The CDR3 runs 12 residues. CDR1 MDHEN and CDR2 SYDVKM come from the germline V gene. Trimming pared 7 bases from V and 4 bases from J, leaving 10 bases between. The CDR3 nucleotides read TGTGCCAGCACTGCAGACTTCTATGGCTACACCTTC. Its translation: CASTADFYGYTF.

In regard to this clone: In the same sample, other DNA sequences code for this CDR3. The chain joins TRBV28 to TRBJ1-4; weak D call: TRBD1 (5 bases). The germline V and J ends were trimmed by 2 bases and 4 bases, with 8 bases remaining between them. The CDR3 has 14 amino acids. Per germline, CDR1 MDHEN and CDR2 SYDVKM. The CDR3 nucleotides are TGTGCCAGCAGTTTAACAGGAAATAATGAAAAACTGTTTTTT. Translation: CASSLTGNNEKLFF.

The sample holds one count of this clone. The rearrangement uses TRBV6-1 and TRBJ2-7; 9 bases are a match to TRBD1. Unmatched junction bases numbered 8, after V lost 5 bases and J lost 3 bases. The CDR3 runs to 15 residues. The germline gives CDR1 MNHNS, CDR2 SASEGT. This CDR3 is CASSRPGQGGYEQYF. DNA for the CDR3: TGTGCCAGCAGTAGACCGGGACAGGGAGGCTACGAGCAGTACTTC.

This clone has more than one count but fewer than ten. The chain is built from TRBV25-1 and TRBJ1-2; D remains ambiguous. This CDR3 is 12 amino acids long. V lost 3 bases to trimming and J lost 3 bases, with 5 bases between them. The germline V gene has CDR1 MGHDK and CDR2 SYGVNS. The CDR3 spells CASSDSHYGYTF. The CDR3 DNA reads TGTGCCAGCAGTGACAGTCACTATGGCTACACCTTC.